The entry that follows covers one T cell receptor (beta chain) sequence. Trimming stripped 2 bases from V and 5 bases from J, with 10 bases between. The V gene's germline CDR1 is MNHEY and CDR2 SVGAGI. This CDR3 spans 14 amino acids. The source of the sample is a study of cytomegalovirus exposure and HLA in healthy donors. TCRdb's table, derived via immunoSEQ multiplex PCR, lists solely in-frame clones and lacks some. The sample carries some 180,000 clones, roughly 86% recorded once. The TCR comes from a man aged 30 to 39 in good health and CMV-seropositive. The sample comprised PBMCs. The chain employs TRBV6-5 and TRBJ1-5; maybe TRBD1 (6 bases). CDR3 sequence: CASSYGGRDQPQHF. As DNA, the CDR3 is TGTGCCAGCAGTTACGGGGGCCGGGATCAGCCCCAGCATTTT.